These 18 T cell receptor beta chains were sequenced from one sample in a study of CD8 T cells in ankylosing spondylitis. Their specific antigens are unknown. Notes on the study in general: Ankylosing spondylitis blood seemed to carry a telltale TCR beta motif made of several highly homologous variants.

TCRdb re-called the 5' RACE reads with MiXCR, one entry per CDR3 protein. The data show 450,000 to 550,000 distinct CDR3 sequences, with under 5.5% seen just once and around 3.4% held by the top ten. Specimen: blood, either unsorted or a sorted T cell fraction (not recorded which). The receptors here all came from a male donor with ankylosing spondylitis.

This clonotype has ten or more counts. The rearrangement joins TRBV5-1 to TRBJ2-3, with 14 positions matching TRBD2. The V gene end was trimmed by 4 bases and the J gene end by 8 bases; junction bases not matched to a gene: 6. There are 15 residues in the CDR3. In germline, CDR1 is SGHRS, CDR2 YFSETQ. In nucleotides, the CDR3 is TGCGCCAGCAGCCTCGGACTAGCGGGGGGACGTACGCAGTATTTT. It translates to CASSLGLAGGRTQYF. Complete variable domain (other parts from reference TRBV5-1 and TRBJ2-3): KAGVTQTPRYLIKTRGQQVTLSCSPISGHRSVSWYQQTPGQGLQFLFEYFSETQRNKGNFPGRFSGRQFSNSRSEMNVSTLELGDSALYLCASSLGLAGGRTQYFGPGTRLTVL.

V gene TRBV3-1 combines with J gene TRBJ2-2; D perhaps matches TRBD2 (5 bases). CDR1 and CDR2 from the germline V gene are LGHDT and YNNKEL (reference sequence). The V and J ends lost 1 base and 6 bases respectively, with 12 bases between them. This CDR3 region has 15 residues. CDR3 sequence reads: CASSQAAGKPGELFF. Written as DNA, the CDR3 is TGTGCCAGCAGCCAAGCTGCGGGTAAACCCGGGGAGCTGTTTTTT. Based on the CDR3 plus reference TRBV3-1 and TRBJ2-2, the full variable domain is DTAVSQTPKYLVTQMGNDKSIKCEQNLGHDTMYWYKQDSKKFLKIMFSYNNKELIINETVPNRFSPKSPDKAHLNLHINSLELGDSAVYFCASSQAAGKPGELFFGEGSRLTVL.

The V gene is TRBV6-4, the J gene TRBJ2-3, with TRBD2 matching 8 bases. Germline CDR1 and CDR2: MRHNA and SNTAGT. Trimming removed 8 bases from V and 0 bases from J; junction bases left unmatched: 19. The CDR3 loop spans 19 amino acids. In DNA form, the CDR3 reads TGTGCCAGCTGCCCAGGTGGGCTAGCGGGTTTGTATAGCACAGATACGCAGTATTTT. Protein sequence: CASCPGGLAGLYSTDTQYF.

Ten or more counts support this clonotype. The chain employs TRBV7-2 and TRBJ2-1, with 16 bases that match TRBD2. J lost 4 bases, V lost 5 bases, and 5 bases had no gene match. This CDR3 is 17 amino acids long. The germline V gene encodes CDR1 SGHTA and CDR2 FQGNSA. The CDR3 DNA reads TGTGCCAGCAGCCCGAGGGGACTAGCGGGAGGGTACAATGAGCAGTTCTTC. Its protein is CASSPRGLAGGYNEQFF.

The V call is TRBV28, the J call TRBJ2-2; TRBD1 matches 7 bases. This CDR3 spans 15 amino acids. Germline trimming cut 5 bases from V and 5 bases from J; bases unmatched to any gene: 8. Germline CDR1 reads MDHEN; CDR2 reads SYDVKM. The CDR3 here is CASSPDRVVTGELFF. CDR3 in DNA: TGTGCCAGCAGTCCTGACAGGGTAGTAACCGGGGAGCTGTTTTTT.

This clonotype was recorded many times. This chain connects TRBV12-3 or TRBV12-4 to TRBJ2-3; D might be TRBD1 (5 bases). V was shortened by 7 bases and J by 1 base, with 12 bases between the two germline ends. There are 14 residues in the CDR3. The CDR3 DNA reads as TGTGCCAGCATCTTAGGGGTGGGCACAGATACGCAGTATTTT. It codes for CASILGVGTDTQYF.

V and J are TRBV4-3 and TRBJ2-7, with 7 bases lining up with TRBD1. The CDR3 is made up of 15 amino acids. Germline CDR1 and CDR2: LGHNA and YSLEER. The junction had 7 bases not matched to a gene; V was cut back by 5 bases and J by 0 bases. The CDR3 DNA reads TGCGCCAGCAGCAAACTCCGGGACAGCTCCTACGAGCAGTACTTC. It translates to CASSKLRDSSYEQYF.

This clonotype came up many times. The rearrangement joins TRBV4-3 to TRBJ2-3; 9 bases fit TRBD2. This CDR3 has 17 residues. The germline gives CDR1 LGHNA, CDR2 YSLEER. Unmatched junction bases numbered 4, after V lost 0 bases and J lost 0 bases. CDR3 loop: CASSQDQLAGSTDTQYF. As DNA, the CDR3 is TGCGCCAGCAGCCAAGACCAGCTAGCGGGGAGCACAGATACGCAGTATTTT.

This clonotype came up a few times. The CDR3 is CAWSVTLLLNEQFF. In nucleotides, the CDR3 is TGTGCCTGGAGTGTTACACTACTTTTGAATGAGCAGTTCTTC. The V gene is TRBV30, the J gene TRBJ2-1; D unclear. Germline V gene sequence: CDR1 GTSNPN, CDR2 SVGIG (reference sequence). Trimming cost V 0 bases and J 7 bases, with 13 bases left between them. The CDR3 covers 14 residues.

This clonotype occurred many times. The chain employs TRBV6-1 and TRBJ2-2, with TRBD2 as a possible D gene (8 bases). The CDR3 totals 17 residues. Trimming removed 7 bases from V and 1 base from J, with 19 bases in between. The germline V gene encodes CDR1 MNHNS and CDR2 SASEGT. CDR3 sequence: CASTPPGRGRNTGELFF. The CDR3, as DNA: TGTGCCAGCACCCCACCCGGGAGGGGGCGGAACACCGGGGAGCTGTTTTTT.

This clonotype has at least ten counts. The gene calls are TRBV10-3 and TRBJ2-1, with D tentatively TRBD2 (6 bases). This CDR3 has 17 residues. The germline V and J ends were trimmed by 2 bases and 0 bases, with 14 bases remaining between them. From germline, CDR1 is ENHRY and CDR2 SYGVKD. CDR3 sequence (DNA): TGTGCCATCAGTGAGCTAAGGGACTGGAGCTCCTACAATGAGCAGTTCTTC. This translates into CAISELRDWSSYNEQFF.

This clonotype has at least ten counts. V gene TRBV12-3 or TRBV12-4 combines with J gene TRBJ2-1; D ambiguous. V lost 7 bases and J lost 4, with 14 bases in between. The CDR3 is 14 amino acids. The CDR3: CASIAGPFYNEQFF. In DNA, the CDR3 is TGTGCCAGCATTGCCGGGCCCTTTTACAATGAGCAGTTCTTC.

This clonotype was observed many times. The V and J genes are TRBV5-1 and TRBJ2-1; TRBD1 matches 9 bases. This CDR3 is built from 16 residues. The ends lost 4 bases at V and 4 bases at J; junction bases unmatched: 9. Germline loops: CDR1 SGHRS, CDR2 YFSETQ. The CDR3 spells CASSEGDRALYNEQFF. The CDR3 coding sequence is TGCGCCAGCAGCGAGGGGGACAGGGCCCTTTACAATGAGCAGTTCTTC.

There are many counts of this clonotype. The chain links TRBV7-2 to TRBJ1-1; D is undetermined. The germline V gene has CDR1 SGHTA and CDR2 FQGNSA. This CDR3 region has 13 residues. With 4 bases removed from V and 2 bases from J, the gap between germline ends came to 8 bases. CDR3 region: CASSSPVNTEAFF. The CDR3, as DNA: TGTGCCAGCAGCTCTCCAGTTAACACTGAAGCTTTCTTT.

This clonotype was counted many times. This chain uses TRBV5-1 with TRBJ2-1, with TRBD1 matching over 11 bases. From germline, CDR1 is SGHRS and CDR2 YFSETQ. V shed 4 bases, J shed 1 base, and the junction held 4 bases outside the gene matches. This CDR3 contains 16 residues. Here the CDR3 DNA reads TGCGCCAGCAGCGCAGGACAGGGGGCATCCTACAATGAGCAGTTCTTC. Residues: CASSAGQGASYNEQFF.

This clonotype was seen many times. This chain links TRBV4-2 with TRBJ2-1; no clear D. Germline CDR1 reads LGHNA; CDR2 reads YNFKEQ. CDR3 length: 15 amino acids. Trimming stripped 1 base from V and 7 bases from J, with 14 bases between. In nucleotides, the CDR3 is TGTGCCAGCAGCCAAGGGATAACGCAGAGGAATGAGCAGTTCTTC. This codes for CASSQGITQRNEQFF.

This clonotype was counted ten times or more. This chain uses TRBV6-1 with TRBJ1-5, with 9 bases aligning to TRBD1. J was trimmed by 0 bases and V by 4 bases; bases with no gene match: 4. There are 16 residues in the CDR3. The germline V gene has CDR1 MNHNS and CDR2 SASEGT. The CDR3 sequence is CASSVDRGHSNQPQHF. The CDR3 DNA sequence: TGTGCCAGCAGTGTGGACAGGGGACATAGCAATCAGCCCCAGCATTTT.

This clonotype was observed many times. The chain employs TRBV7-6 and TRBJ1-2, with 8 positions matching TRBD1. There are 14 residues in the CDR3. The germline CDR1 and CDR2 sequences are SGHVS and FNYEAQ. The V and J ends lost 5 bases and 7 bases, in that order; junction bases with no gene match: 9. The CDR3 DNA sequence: TGTGCCAGCAGCATTCAGGGGGCGTCAGGTGGCTACACCTTC. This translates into CASSIQGASGGYTF.